Below are 5 T cell receptor beta chains sequenced from a single sample in a study of cytomegalovirus exposure and HLA in healthy donors. Vbeta (60) and Jbeta (13) primers were used in the PCR. Sequencing was performed with immunoSEQ multiplex PCR; in TCRdb, only in-frame clones are kept and a portion is missing. The data show approximately 94,000 clones, with 70% to 85% seen just once and 4% to 5.5% held by the top ten. The specimen sequenced was PBMCs. The receptors come from a man aged 25-45 years in good health and CMV-seropositive.

This sequence joins TRBV9 and TRBJ2-7, with 9 positions matching TRBD2. The CDR3 runs to 15 residues. Germline CDR1 and CDR2: SGDLS and YYNGEE. V lost 7 bases to trimming and J lost 1 base; unmatched junction nucleotides: 9. CDR3 nucleotides: TGTGCCAGCGCGGGGGGGGGACAGACATCCTACGAGCAGTACTTC. Amino acids: CASAGGGQTSYEQYF. The whole variable domain, remainder taken from reference TRBV9 and TRBJ2-7, is DSGVTQTPKHLITATGQRVTLRCSPRSGDLSVYWYQQSLDQGLQFLIQYYNGEERAKGNILERFSAQQFPDLHSELNLSSLELGDSALYFCASAGGGQTSYEQYFGPGTRLTVT.

V gene TRBV6-5 combines with J gene TRBJ1-1; D is perhaps TRBD1 (6 bases). V was clipped by 2 bases and J by 5 bases, with 12 bases between them. Germline V gives CDR1 MNHEY, CDR2 SVGAGI. The CDR3 totals 14 residues. CDR3 bases: TGTGCCAGCAGTTACCAACAGGGAGCAACTGAAGCTTTCTTT. Translated, it gives CASSYQQGATEAFF.

The J gene is TRBJ2-2, the V gene TRBV5-1, with a weak D call TRBD1 (6 bases). This CDR3 comprises 14 residues. V lost 2 bases and J 6 bases, leaving 11 bases between the germline ends. Germline lookup yields CDR1 SGHRS and CDR2 YFSETQ. CDR3 sequence: CASSFYRAAGELFF. CDR3 nucleotide sequence: TGCGCCAGCAGCTTTTACAGGGCCGCCGGGGAGCTGTTTTTT. Drawing the rest from reference TRBV5-1 and TRBJ2-2, the complete variable domain is KAGVTQTPRYLIKTRGQQVTLSCSPISGHRSVSWYQQTPGQGLQFLFEYFSETQRNKGNFPGRFSGRQFSNSRSEMNVSTLELGDSALYLCASSFYRAAGELFFGEGSRLTVL.

V is TRBV25-1 and J is TRBJ1-5, with 11 bases matching TRBD1. The CDR3 totals 16 residues. The junction had 9 bases not matched to a gene; V was cut back by 1 base and J by 10 bases. Per the germline V gene, CDR1 is MGHDK and CDR2 is SYGVNS. The CDR3 reads CASSESFGTGGRPQHF. For the CDR3, the DNA is TGTGCCAGCAGTGAATCTTTTGGGACAGGGGGTAGACCCCAGCATTTT. The full variable domain, with the rest looked up from reference TRBV25-1 and TRBJ1-5, is EADIYQTPRYLVIGTGKKITLECSQTMGHDKMYWYQQDPGMELHLIHYSYGVNSTEKGDLSSESTVSRIRTEHFPLTLESARPSHTSQYLCASSESFGTGGRPQHFGDGTRLSIL.

Here the CDR3 DNA reads TGCGCCAGCAGCGGGAGCGGGAGAAACGGGGAGCTGTTTTTT. Encoded protein: CASSGSGRNGELFF. This chain joins TRBV5-1 and TRBJ2-2; 8 nucleotides align to TRBD2. V lost 4 bases to trimming and J lost 7 bases; unmatched junction nucleotides: 6. Germline CDR1 reads SGHRS; CDR2 reads YFSETQ. The CDR3 spans 14 residues.